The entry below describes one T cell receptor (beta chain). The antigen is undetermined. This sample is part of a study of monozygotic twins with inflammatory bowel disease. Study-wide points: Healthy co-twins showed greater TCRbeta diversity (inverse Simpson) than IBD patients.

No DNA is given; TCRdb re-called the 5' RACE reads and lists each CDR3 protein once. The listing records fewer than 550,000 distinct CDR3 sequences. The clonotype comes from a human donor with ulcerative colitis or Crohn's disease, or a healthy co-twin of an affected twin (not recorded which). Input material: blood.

The CDR3: CSARDLRGRRETQYF. J is TRBJ2-5 and V is TRBV20-1; TCRdb reports TRBD1, a call that lacks DNA to check it against. The CDR3 is 15 amino acids. The germline CDR1 and CDR2 sequences are DFQATT and SNEGSKA (reference sequence).